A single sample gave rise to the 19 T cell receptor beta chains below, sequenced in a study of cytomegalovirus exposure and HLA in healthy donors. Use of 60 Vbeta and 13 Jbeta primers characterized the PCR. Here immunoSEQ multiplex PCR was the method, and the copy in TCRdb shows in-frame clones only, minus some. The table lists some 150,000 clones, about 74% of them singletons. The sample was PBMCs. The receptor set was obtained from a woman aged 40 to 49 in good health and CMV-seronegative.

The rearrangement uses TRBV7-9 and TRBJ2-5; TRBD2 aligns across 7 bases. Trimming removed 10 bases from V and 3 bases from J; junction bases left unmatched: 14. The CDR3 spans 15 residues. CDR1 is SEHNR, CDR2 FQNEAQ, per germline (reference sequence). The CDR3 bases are TGTGCCACCGTCGGAGGGAGGGCCGGAAAAGAGACCCAGTACTTC. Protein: CATVGGRAGKETQYF.

CDR3 amino acids: CASSEAAGVNTGELFF. The CDR3 DNA follows: TGTGCCAGCAGTGAGGCAGCGGGGGTCAACACCGGGGAGCTGTTTTTT. The chain joins TRBV2 to TRBJ2-2; 8 bases line up with TRBD2. CDR3 size: 16 residues. The junction had 5 bases not matched to a gene; V was cut back by 3 bases and J by 2 bases. Germline CDR1 is SNHLY and CDR2 is FYNNEI.

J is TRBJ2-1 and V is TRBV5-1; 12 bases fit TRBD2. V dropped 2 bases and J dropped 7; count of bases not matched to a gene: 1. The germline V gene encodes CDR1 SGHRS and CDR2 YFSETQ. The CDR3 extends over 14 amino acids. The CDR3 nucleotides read TGCGCCAGCAGCTTCGGACTAGCGGGGAATGAGCAGTTCTTC. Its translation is CASSFGLAGNEQFF.

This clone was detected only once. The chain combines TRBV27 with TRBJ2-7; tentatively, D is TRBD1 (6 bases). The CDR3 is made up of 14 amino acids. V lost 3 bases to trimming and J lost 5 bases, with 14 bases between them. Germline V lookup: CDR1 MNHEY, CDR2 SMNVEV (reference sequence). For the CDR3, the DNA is TGTGCCAGCAGTTTCCGGGACAACAAACACGAGCAGTACTTC. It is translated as CASSFRDNKHEQYF.

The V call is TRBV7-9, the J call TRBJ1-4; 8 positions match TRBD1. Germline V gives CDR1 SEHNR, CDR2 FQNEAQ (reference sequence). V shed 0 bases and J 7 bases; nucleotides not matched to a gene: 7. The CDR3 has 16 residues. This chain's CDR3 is CASSLASQGASEKLFF. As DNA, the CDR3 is TGTGCCAGCAGCTTAGCTTCCCAGGGGGCCTCTGAAAAACTGTTTTTT.

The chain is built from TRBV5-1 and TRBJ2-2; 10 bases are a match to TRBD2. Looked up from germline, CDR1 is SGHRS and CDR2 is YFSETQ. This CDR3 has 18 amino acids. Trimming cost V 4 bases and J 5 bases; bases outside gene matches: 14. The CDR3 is CASSGGQGRLAGTGELFF. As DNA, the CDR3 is TGCGCCAGCAGCGGCGGACAGGGCCGACTAGCGGGTACCGGGGAGCTGTTTTTT.

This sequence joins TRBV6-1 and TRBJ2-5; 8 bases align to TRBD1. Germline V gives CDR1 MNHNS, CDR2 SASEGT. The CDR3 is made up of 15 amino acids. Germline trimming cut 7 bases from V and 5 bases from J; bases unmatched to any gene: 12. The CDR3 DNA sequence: TGTGCCAGCAACAGTAGGGCAGGGGGCGAGGAGACCCAGTACTTC. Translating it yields CASNSRAGGEETQYF.

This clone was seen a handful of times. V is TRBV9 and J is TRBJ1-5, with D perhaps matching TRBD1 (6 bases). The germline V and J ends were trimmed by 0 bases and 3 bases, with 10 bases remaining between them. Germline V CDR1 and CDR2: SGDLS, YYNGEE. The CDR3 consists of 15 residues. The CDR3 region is CASSVAPGANQPQHF. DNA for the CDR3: TGTGCCAGCAGCGTAGCTCCAGGGGCCAATCAGCCCCAGCATTTT.

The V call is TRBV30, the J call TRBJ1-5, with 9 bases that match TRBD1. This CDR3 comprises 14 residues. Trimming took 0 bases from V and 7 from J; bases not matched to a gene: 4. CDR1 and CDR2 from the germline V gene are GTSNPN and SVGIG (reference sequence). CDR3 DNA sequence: TGTGCCTGGAGTGTACAAGGGACAGGGCAGCCCCAGCATTTT. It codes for CAWSVQGTGQPQHF.

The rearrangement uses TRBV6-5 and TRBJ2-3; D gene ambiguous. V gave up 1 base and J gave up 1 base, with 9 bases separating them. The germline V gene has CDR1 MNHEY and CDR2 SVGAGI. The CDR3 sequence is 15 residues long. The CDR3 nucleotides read TGTGCCAGCAGTTACTTCACGCCGGGCACAGATACGCAGTATTTT. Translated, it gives CASSYFTPGTDTQYF.

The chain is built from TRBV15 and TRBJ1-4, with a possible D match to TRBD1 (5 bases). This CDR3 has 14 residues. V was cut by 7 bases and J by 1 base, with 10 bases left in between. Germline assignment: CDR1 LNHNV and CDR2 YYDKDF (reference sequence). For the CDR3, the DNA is TGTGCCACCAACCAGGGTATAACTAATGAAAAACTGTTTTTT. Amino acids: CATNQGITNEKLFF.

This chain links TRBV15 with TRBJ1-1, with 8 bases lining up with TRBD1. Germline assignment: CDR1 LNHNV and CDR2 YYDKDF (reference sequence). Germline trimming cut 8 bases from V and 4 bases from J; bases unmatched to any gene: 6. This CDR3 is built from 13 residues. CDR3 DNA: TGTGCCACCGGGACAGGTCGAGGCACTGAAGCTTTCTTT. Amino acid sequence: CATGTGRGTEAFF.

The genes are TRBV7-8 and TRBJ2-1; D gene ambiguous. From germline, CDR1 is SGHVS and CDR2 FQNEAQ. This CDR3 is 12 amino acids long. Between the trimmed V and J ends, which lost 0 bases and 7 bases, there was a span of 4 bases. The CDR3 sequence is CASSLAINEQFF. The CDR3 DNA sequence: TGTGCCAGCAGCTTAGCCATTAATGAGCAGTTCTTC.

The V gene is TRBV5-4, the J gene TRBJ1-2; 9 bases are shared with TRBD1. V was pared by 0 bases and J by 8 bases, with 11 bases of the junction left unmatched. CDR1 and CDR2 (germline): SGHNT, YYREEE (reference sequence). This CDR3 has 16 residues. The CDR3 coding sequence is TGTGCCAGCAGCTTGGATGGACCGGGACAGGGACACGGCTACACCTTC. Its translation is CASSLDGPGQGHGYTF.

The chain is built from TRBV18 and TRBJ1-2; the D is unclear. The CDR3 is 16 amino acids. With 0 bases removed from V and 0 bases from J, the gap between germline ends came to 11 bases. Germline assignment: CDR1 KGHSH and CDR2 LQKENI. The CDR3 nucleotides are TGTGCCAGCTCACCACCGTCCGGGAAGGCTAACTATGGCTACACCTTC. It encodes CASSPPSGKANYGYTF.

The CDR3 region has the DNA TGTGCCAGCAGTTTAATTTCGGGACTGAGCTCCTACGAGCAGTACTTC. It translates to CASSLISGLSSYEQYF. The gene calls are TRBV27 and TRBJ2-7; possibly TRBD2 for D (6 bases). V lost 2 bases to trimming and J lost 0 bases, with 14 bases between them. In germline, CDR1 is MNHEY, CDR2 SMNVEV (reference sequence). CDR3 length equals 16 residues.

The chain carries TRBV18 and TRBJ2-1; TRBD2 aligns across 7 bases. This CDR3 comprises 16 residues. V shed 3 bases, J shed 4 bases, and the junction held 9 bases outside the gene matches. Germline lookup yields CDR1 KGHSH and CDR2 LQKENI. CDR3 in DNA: TGTGCCAGCTCACCGGGTGGGCGGGAGCAGTACAATGAGCAGTTCTTC. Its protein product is CASSPGGREQYNEQFF.

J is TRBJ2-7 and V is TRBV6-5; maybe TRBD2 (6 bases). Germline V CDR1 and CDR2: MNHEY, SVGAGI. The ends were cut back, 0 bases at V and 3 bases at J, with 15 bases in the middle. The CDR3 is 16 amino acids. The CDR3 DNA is TGTGCCAGCAGTTACTCGGTCGGAGGGTTTGGCTACGAGCAGTACTTC. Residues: CASSYSVGGFGYEQYF.

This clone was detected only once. CDR3 nucleotides: TGCAGCGTTGTTGGCACGCCTGGAGACGAGCAGTACTTC. It yields the protein CSVVGTPGDEQYF. The chain couples TRBV29-1 to TRBJ2-7; the D is unclear. The CDR3 is 13 residues long. Germline V gene sequence: CDR1 SQVTM, CDR2 ANQGSEA. The germline V and J ends were trimmed by 4 bases and 5 bases, with 15 bases remaining between them.